This T cell receptor beta chain was identified in a study of T cells in localized non-small cell lung cancer. This CDR3 region has 13 residues. The germline CDR1 and CDR2 sequences are LNHDA and SQIVND (reference sequence). Between the trimmed V and J ends, which lost 7 bases and 1 base, there was a span of 10 bases. Clones were sequenced by immunoSEQ multiplex PCR, and TCRdb holds only the in-frame ones, with some missing. The data hold around 2,700 clones, with 29% observed a single time. Concerning this clone itself: Its specificity is not known.

Broader study findings: Appearances in adjacent lung were noted for a median 57 of the top 100 tumor clones.

The chain employs TRBV19 and TRBJ1-1; D gene uncertain. The sample consisted of lung tumor tissue, taken before any cancer treatment. The receptor was derived from a woman aged 35 to 69 with stage III lung adenocarcinoma. Here the CDR3 DNA reads TGTGCCAGTAACGCCAGAGAGAACACTGAAGCTTTCTTT. Amino acids: CASNARENTEAFF.